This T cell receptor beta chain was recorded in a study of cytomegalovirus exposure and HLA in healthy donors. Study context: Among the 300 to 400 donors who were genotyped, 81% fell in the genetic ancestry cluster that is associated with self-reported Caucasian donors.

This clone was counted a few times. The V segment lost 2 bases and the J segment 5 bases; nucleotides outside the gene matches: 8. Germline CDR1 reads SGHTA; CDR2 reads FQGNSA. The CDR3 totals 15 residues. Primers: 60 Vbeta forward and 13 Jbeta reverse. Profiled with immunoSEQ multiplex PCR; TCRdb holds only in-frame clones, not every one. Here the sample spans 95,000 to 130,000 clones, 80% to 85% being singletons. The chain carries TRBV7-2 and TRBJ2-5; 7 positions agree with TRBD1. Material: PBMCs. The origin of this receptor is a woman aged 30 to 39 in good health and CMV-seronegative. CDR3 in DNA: TGTGCCAGCAGCTTACAAGGGGGCGGTGGGGAGACCCAGTACTTC. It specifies CASSLQGGGGETQYF.